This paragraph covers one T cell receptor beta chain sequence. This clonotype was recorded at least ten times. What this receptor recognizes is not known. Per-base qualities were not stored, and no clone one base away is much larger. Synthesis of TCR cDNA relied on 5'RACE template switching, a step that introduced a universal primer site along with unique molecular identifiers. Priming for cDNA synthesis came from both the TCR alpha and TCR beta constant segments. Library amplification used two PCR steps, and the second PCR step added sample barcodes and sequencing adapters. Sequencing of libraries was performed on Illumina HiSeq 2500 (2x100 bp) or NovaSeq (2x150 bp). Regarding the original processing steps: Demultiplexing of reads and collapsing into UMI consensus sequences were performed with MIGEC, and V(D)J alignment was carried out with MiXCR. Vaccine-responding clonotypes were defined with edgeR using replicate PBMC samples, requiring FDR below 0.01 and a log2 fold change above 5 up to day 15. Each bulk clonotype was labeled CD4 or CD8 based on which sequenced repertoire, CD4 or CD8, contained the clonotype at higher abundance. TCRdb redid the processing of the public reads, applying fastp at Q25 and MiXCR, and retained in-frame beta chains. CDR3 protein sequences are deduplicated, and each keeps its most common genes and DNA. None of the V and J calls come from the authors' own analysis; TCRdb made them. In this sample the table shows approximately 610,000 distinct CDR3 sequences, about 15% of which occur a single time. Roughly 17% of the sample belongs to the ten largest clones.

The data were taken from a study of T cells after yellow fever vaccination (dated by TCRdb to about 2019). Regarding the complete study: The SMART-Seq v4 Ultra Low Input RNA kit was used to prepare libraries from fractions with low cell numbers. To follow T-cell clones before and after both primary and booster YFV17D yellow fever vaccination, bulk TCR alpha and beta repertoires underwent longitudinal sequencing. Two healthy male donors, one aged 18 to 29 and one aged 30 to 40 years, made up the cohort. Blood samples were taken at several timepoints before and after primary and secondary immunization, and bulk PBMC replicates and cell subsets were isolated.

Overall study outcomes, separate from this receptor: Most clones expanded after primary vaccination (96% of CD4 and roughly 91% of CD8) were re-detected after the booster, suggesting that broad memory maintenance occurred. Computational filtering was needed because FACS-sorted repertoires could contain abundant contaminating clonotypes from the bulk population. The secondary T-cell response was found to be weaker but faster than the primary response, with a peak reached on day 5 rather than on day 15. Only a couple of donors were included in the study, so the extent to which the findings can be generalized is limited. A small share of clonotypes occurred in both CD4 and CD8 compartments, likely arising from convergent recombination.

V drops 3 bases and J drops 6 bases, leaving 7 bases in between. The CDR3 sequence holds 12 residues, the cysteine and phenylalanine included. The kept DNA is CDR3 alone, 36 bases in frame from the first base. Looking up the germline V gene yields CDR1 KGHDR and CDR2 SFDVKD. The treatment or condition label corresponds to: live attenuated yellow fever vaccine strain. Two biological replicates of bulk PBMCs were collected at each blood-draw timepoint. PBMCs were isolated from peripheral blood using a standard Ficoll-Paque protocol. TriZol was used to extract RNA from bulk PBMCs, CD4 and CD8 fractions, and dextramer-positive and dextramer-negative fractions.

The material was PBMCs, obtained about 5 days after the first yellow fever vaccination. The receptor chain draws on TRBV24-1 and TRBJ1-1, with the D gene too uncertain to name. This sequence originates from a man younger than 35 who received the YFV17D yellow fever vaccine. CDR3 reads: CATSDGVAEAFF. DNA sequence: TGTGCCACCAGTGATGGGGTGGCTGAAGCTTTCTTT.